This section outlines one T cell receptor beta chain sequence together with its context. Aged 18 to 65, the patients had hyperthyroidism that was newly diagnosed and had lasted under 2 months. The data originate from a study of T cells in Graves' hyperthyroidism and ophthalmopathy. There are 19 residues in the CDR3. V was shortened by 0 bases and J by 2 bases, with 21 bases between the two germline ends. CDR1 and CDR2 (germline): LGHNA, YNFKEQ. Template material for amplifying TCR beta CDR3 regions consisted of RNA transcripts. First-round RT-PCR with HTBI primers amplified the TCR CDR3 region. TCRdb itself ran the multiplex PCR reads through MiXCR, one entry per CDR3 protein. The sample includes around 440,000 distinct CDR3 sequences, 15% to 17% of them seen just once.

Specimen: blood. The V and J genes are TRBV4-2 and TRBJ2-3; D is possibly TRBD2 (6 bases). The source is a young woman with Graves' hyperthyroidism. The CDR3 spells CASSQDFVSRAGFTDTQYF. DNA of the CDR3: TGTGCCAGCAGCCAAGATTTCGTGTCCAGGGCGGGATTCACAGATACGCAGTATTTT.